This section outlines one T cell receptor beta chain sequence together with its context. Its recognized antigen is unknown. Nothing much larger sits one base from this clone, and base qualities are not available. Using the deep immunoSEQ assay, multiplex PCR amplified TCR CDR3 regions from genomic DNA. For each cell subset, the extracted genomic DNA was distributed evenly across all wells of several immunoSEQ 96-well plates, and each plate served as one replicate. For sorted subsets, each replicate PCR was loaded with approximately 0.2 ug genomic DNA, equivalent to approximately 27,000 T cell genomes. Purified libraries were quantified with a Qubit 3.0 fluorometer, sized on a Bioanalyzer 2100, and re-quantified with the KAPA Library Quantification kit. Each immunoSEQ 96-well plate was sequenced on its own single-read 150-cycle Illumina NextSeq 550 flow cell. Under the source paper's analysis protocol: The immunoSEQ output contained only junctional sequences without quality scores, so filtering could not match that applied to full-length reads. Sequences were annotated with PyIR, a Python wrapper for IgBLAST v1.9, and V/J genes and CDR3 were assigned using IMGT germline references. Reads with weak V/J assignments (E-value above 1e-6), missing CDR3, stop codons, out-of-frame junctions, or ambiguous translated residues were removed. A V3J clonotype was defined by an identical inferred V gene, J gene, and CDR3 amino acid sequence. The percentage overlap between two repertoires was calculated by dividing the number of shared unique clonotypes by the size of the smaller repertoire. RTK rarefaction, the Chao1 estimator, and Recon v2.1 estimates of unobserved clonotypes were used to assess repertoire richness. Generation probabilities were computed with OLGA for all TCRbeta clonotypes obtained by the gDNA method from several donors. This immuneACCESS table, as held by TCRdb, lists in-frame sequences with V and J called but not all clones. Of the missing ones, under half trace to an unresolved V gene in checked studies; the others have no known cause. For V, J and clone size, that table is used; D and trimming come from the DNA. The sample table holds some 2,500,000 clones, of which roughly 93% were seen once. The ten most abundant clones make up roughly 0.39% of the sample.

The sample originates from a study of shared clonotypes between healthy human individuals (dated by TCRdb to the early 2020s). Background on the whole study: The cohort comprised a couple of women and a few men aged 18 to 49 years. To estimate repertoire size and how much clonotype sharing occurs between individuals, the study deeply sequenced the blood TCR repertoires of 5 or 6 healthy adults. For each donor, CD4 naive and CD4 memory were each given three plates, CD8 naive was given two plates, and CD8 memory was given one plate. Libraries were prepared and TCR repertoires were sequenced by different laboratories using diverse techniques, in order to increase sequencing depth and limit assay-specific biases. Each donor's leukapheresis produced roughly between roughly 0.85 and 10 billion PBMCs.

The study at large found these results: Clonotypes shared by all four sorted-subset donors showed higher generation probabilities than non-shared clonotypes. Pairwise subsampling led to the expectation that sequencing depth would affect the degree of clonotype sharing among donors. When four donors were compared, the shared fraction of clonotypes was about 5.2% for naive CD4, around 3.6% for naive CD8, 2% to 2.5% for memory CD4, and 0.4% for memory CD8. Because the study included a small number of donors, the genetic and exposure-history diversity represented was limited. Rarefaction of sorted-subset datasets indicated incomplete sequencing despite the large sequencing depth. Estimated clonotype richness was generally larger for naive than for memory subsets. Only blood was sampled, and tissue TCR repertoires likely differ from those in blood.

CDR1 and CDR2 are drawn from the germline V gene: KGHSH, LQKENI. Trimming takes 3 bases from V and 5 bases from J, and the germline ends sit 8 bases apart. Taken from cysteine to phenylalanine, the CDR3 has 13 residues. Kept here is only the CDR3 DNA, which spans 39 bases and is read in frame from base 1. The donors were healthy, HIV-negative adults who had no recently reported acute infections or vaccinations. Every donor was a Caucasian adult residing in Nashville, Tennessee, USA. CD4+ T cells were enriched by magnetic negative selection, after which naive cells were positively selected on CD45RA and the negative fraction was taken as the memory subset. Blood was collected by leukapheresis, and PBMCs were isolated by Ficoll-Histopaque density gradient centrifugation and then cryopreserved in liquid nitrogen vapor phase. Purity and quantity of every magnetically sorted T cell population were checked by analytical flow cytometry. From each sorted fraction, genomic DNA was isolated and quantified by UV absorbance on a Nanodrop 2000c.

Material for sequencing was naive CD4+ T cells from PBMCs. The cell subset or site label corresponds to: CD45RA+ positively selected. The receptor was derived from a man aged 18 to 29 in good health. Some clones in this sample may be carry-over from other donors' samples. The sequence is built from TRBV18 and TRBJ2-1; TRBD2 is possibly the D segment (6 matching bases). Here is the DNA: TGTGCCAGCTCACCCGGGGGTAACAATGAGCAGTTCTTC. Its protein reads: CASSPGGNNEQFF.